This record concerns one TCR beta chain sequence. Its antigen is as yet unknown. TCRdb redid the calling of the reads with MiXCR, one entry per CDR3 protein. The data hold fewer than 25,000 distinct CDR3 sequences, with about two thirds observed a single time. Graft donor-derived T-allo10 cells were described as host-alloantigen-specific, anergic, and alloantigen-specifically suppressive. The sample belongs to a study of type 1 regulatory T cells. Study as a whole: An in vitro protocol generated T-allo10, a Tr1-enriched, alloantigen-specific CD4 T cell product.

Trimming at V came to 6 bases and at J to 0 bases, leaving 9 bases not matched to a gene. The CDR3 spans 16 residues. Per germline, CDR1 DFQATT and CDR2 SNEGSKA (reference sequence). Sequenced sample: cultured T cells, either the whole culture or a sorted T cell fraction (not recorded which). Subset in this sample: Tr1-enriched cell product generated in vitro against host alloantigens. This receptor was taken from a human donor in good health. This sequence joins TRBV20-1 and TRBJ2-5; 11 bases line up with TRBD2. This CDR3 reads CSAHRMTSGDQETQYF. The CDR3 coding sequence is TGCAGTGCCCACCGTATGACTAGCGGGGACCAAGAGACCCAGTACTTC.